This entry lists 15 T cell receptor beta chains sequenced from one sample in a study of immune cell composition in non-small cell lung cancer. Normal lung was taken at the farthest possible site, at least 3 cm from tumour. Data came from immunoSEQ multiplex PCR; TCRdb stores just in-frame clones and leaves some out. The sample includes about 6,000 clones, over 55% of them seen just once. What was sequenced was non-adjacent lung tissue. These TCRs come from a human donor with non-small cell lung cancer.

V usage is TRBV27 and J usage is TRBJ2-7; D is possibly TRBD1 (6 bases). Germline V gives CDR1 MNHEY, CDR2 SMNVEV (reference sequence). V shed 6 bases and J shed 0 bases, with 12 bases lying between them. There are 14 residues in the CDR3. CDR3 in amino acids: CASSPLGGSYEQYF. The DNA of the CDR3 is TGTGCCAGCAGCCCTTTAGGGGGCTCCTACGAGCAGTACTTC.

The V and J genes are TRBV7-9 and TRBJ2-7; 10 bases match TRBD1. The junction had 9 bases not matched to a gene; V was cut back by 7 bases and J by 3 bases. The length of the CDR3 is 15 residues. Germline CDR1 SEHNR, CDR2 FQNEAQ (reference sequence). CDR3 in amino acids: CASNEGQGKGYEQYF. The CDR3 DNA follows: TGTGCCAGCAACGAGGGACAGGGGAAAGGCTACGAGCAGTACTTC.

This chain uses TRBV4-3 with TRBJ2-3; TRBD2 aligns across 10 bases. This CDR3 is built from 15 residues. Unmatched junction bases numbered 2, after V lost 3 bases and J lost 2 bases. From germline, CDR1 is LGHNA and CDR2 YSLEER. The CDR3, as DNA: TGCGCCAGCAGCCATGGACTAGCGGACACAGATACGCAGTATTTT. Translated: CASSHGLADTDTQYF.

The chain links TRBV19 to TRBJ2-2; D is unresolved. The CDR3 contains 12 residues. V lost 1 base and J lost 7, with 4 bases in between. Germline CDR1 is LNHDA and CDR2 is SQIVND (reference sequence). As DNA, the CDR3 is TGTGCCAGTAGTATAGGCGTCGGGGAGCTGTTTTTT. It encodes CASSIGVGELFF. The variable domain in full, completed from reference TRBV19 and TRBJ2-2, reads DGGITQSPKYLFRKEGQNVTLSCEQNLNHDAMYWYRQDPGQGLRLIYYSQIVNDFQKGDIAEGYSVSREKKESFPLTVTSAQKNPTAFYLCASSIGVGELFFGEGSRLTVL.

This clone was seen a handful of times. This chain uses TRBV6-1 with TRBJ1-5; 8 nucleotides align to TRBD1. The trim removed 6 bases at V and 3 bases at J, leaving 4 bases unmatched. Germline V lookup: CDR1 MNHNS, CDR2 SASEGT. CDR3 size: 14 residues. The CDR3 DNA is TGTGCCAGCAGGGGACAGGCGATCAATCAGCCCCAGCATTTT. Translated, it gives CASRGQAINQPQHF.

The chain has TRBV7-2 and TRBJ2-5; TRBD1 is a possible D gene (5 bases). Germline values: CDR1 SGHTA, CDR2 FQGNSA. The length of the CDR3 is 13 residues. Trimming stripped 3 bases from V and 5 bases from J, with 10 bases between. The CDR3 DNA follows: TGTGCCAGCAGCTTGTCCAGGGTGGAGACCCAGTACTTC. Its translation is CASSLSRVETQYF.

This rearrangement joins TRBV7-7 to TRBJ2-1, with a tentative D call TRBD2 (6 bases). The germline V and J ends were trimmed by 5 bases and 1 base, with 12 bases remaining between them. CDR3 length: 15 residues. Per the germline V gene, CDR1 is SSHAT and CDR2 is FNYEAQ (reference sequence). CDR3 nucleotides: TGTGCCAGCAGCCCCGATGGGGGGTCCTACAATGAGCAGTTCTTC. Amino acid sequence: CASSPDGGSYNEQFF.

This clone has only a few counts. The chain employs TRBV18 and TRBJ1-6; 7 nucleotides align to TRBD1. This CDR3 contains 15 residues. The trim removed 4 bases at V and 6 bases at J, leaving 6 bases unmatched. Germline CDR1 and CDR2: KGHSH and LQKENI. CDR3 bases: TGTGCCAGCTCACTTTCAGGGGGAATTAATTCACCCCTCCACTTT. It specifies CASSLSGGINSPLHF.

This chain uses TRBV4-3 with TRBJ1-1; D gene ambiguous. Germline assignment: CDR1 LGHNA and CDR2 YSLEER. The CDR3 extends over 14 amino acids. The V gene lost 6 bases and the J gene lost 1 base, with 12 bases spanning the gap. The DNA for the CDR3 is TGCGCCAGCAGTAATGGAGCCGAGAACACTGAAGCTTTCTTT. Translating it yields CASSNGAENTEAFF.

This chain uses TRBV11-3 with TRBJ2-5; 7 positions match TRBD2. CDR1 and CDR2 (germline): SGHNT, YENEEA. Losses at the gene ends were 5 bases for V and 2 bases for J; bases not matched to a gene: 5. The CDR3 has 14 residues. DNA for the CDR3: TGTGCCAGCAGCCATGGACTAGTACAAGAGACCCAGTACTTC. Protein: CASSHGLVQETQYF.

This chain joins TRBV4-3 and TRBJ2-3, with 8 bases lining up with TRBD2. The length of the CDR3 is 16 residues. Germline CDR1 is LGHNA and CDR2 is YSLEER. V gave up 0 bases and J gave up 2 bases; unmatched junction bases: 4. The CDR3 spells CASSQEYGGVTDTQYF. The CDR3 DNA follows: TGCGCCAGCAGCCAAGAGTACGGGGGGGTCACAGATACGCAGTATTTT.

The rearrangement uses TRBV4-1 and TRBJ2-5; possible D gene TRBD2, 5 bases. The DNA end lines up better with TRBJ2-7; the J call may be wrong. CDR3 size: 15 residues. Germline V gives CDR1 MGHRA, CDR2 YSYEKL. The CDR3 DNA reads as TGCGCCAGCAGCCAGGGTGCGACGGGAACCTACGAGCAGTACTTC. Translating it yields CASSQGATGTYEQYF.

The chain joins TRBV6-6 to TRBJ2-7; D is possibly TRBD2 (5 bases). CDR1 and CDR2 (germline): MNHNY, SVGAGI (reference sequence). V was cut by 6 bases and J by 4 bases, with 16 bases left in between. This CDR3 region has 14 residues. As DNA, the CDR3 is TGTGCCAGCAGCCTCGGTCGGGGAACATACGAGCAGTACTTC. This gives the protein CASSLGRGTYEQYF.

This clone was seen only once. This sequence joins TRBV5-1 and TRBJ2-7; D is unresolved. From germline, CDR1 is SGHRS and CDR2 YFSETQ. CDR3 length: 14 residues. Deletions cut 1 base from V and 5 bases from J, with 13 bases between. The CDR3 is CASSLFAEENEQYF. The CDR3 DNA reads TGCGCCAGCAGCTTGTTCGCGGAAGAGAACGAGCAGTACTTC.

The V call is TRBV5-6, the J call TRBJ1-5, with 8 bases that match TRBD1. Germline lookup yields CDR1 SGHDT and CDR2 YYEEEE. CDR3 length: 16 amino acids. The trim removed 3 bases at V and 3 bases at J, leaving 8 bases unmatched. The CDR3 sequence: CASSSGAGQDNQPQHF. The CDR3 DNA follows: TGTGCCAGCAGCTCGGGAGCGGGACAGGACAATCAGCCCCAGCATTTT.